These T cell receptor beta chains were read from a single sample in a study of spatial heterogeneity in lung cancer. In TCRdb, the 5' RACE reads were re-called with MiXCR into one record per CDR3 protein. The sample carries around 12,000 distinct CDR3 sequences, 13% to 15% recorded once. The specimen was PBMCs, collected at surgery. The receptors were gathered from a female donor with early-stage non-small cell lung cancer. Both conserved end residues are part of each CDR3. D genes are given only for firm matches. Clone size is given for some rows only: seen once, a few or many times, or a class if the clone is expanded.

v_gene	j_gene	abundance	d_gene	CDR3nt	CDR3aa
TRBV14	TRBJ2-3	many	TRBD2	TGTGCCAGCAGCGAGTGGACTAGAAAAGATACGCAGTATTTT	CASSEWTRKDTQYF
TRBV29-1	TRBJ2-1	.	TRBD2	TGCAGCGGGGTAGCGGGATACAGTGAGCAGTTCTTC	CSGVAGYSEQFF
TRBV10-3	TRBJ2-3	.	TRBD1	TGTGCCATCAGTGATGGACAGGGGTTGACAGATACGCAGTATTTT	CAISDGQGLTDTQYF
TRBV7-2	TRBJ2-7	.	TRBD2	TGTGCCAGCAGCTACCTAGCGGTCCCCTACGAGCAGTACTTC	CASSYLAVPYEQYF
TRBV15	TRBJ2-7	many	.	TGTGCCACCAGCAGAGTGGATATAGGGACTCCCTACGAGCAGTACTTC	CATSRVDIGTPYEQYF
TRBV10-2	TRBJ2-4	medium-sized	TRBD1	TGCGCCAGCAGTGCGACCGGGACAGGGGGCGGCAAAAACATTCAGTACTTC	CASSATGTGGGKNIQYF
TRBV4-1	TRBJ2-5	.	.	TGCGCCAGCAGCCAGGAAGAGACCCAGTACTTC	CASSQEETQYF
TRBV3-1	TRBJ2-7	.	.	TGTGCCAGCAGCCAGCTCGCCGGATCCTCCTACGAGCAGTACTTC	CASSQLAGSSYEQYF
TRBV7-9	TRBJ1-5	medium-sized	.	TGTGCCAGCAGCTCCGACAGAAATCAGCCCCAGCATTTT	CASSSDRNQPQHF
TRBV29-1	TRBJ2-5	few	.	TGCAGCGTTGAACGCGGCGGGACCCCCAAGGACTTC	CSVERGGTPKDF
TRBV29-1	TRBJ1-1	.	TRBD1	TGCAGCGTTGAAGTGTTTGACAGGGCCACTGAAGCTTTCTTT	CSVEVFDRATEAFF
TRBV7-6	TRBJ2-7	medium-sized	.	TGTGCCAGCACCTACTCTGCGGGCCAGCGGAGCTCCTACGAGCAGTACTTC	CASTYSAGQRSSYEQYF
TRBV7-2	TRBJ2-3	few	TRBD2	TGTGCCAGCAGCCCATTGGCGGGGGGGCAGGGAGATACGCAGTATTTT	CASSPLAGGQGDTQYF
TRBV5-5	TRBJ2-7	.	TRBD1	TGTGCCAGCAGCATGGGACAGCAAGCCTACGAGCAGTACTTC	CASSMGQQAYEQYF
TRBV28	TRBJ1-4	.	.	TGTGCCAGCAGTTTATCCCACACGGCAGGAAAACTGTTTTTT	CASSLSHTAGKLFF
TRBV11-2	TRBJ2-3	medium-sized	.	TGTGCCAGCAGCCACGTCGGAGGTGGCACAGATACGCAGTATTTT	CASSHVGGGTDTQYF
TRBV3-1	TRBJ2-1	many	TRBD1	TGTGCCAGCAGCCCAGGGACAGGGGGCTCCTACAATGAGCAGTTCTTC	CASSPGTGGSYNEQFF
TRBV13	TRBJ2-1	many	.	TGTGCCAGCAGCATCGGGGTTTCCTACAATGAGCAGTTCTTC	CASSIGVSYNEQFF
TRBV4-2	TRBJ2-3	many	TRBD2	TGTGCCAGCAGCCAAGCGACTAGCGGGGACACAGATACGCAGTATTTT	CASSQATSGDTDTQYF
TRBV7-9	TRBJ2-3	medium-sized	.	TGTGCCAGCAGCTTAGGATTGAGCACAGATACGCAGTATTTT	CASSLGLSTDTQYF
TRBV7-2	TRBJ2-2	medium-sized	.	TGTGCCAGCAGCGCACAGGGGAGGACCGGGGAGCTGTTTTTT	CASSAQGRTGELFF
TRBV6-2/TRBV6-3	TRBJ1-2	.	TRBD1	TGTGCCAGCAGACCCGGACAGGACTATGGCTACACCTTC	CASRPGQDYGYTF
TRBV7-8	TRBJ2-2	many	.	TGTGCCAGCAGCCTTCGGGACTCCACCGGGGAGCTGTTTTTT	CASSLRDSTGELFF
TRBV2	TRBJ2-7	medium-sized	.	TGTGCCACCAGTTACCAGGTGTCATACGAGCAGTACTTC	CATSYQVSYEQYF
TRBV3-1	TRBJ2-3	few	TRBD2	TGTGCCAGCAGCCAGGGGGGGGGAGCTTACACAGATACGCAGTATTTT	CASSQGGGAYTDTQYF
TRBV12-3/TRBV12-4	TRBJ2-4	medium-sized	.	TGTGCCAGCAGTTTAGGGCAGGGGTGGGACATTCAGTACTTC	CASSLGQGWDIQYF
TRBV5-5	TRBJ2-1	many	TRBD2	TGTGCCAGCAGCTTACTAGCGGGAGGATCCTACAATGAGCAGTTCTTC	CASSLLAGGSYNEQFF
TRBV6-6	TRBJ2-7	many	.	TGTGCCAGCAGTTCCCCCGGGACTGCCTACGAGCAGTACTTC	CASSSPGTAYEQYF
TRBV29-1	TRBJ2-5	few	TRBD1	TGCAGCGTTCACGGGACAGGTCCTTCGGGAACCCAGTACTTC	CSVHGTGPSGTQYF
TRBV3-1	TRBJ1-2	few	.	TGTGCCAGCAGCTGGGGCCAGGGCGGAGGCTACACCTTC	CASSWGQGGGYTF
TRBV29-1	TRBJ1-1	many	.	TGCAGCGTTGAAGAAGGTGCAGGCAACACTGAAGCTTTCTTT	CSVEEGAGNTEAFF
TRBV25-1	TRBJ1-6	many	.	TGTGCCAGCAGTGATCGGGAGGCCTCCCCTAAGTCACCCCTCCACTTT	CASSDREASPKSPLHF
TRBV7-9	TRBJ2-3	many	.	TGTGCCAGCAGCTCAACCTGGGGGCCGGCAGATACGCAGTATTTT	CASSSTWGPADTQYF
TRBV7-9	TRBJ2-7	medium-sized	.	TGTGCCAGCAGCTCACCGTTCGTCGGGGCCACCTACGAGCAGTACTTC	CASSSPFVGATYEQYF
TRBV20-1	TRBJ1-2	medium-sized	TRBD1	TGCAGTGCTAGTGCAGGGGGCTATGGCTACACCTTC	CSASAGGYGYTF